This T cell receptor beta chain was obtained from a study of early T cells in non-severe SARS-CoV-2 infection. Findings and caveats of the study: Comparison of clonotypes with VDJdb favored anti-spike CD8 responses while missing private and CD4 specificities.

Separate cDNA molecules each had unique molecular identifiers attached to them. One entry per CDR3 protein results from TCRdb running MiXCR on the 5' RACE reads. The table shows 95,000 to 100,000 distinct CDR3 sequences, with less than 15% occurring only once. With 0 bases clipped from V and 3 bases from J, the junction kept 8 bases outside the gene matches. The germline gives CDR1 LGHNA, CDR2 YSLEER. The CDR3 has 17 amino acids. In its sample, this clonotype was seen many times. What it binds is unknown. This sequence originates from an adult who was a healthcare worker with PCR-confirmed SARS-CoV-2 infection or an uninfected control (not recorded which). The specimen was whole blood. The chain carries TRBV4-3 and TRBJ2-5, with 9 bases lining up with TRBD2. The CDR3 loop reads CASSQDWLAGRKETQYF. In DNA form, the CDR3 reads TGCGCCAGCAGCCAAGATTGGCTAGCGGGGAGAAAAGAGACCCAGTACTTC.